What follows are 31 T cell receptor beta chains derived from one specimen sequenced in a study of vaccination and CD4 T cells after COVID-19. The sample's treatment: approximately nine-day PBMC culture with coronavirus spike peptide pools or control peptides (ViraFEST assay). With the Oncomine TCR Beta short-read assay, DNA from cultured CD4+ T cells was sequenced. TCRdb analysed the PCR reads with MiXCR anew, one entry per CDR3 protein. The table lists about 17,000 distinct CDR3 sequences, roughly two fifths of them singletons. These receptors' targets are unknown. The sequenced sample was CD4+ T cells from blood, cultured in vitro. Receptor source: a human donor who had recovered from COVID-19.

This clonotype appeared a few times. The chain carries TRBV6-1 and TRBJ1-2; 7 bases align to TRBD1. The germline V gene encodes CDR1 MNHNS and CDR2 SASEGT. The CDR3 totals 13 residues. Losses at the gene ends were 7 bases for V and 3 bases for J; bases not matched to a gene: 5. CDR3 loop: CASTRTGDYGYTF. Written as DNA, the CDR3 is TGTGCCAGCACCCGAACAGGGGACTATGGCTACACCTTC.

This clonotype was counted between two and nine times. The gene calls are TRBV19 and TRBJ1-6, with TRBD1 matching 7 bases. The CDR3 has 13 residues. The germline V gene has CDR1 LNHDA and CDR2 SQIVND (reference sequence). V lost 9 bases, J lost 5 bases, and 4 bases stayed unmatched. The chain's CDR3 is CASSRGNNSPLHF. The CDR3 bases are TGTGCCAGCAGCAGGGGGAATAATTCACCCCTCCACTTT.

V is TRBV20-1 and J is TRBJ2-2; D may match TRBD1 or TRBD2 (5 bases each). Germline CDR1 and CDR2: DFQATT and SNEGSKA (reference sequence). Trimming left V 0 bases short and J 3 bases short, with 14 bases between. The CDR3 runs 16 residues. The chain's CDR3 is CSARDIGTEHTGELFF. In DNA form, the CDR3 reads TGCAGTGCTAGAGATATCGGGACCGAACACACCGGGGAGCTGTTTTTT.

This clonotype occurred a few times. The V call is TRBV24-1, the J call TRBJ2-2, with 9 nucleotides matching TRBD2. The CDR3 consists of 16 residues. With 1 base clipped from V and 5 bases from J, the junction kept 4 bases outside the gene matches. CDR1 KGHDR and CDR2 SFDVKD come from the germline V gene. This chain's CDR3 is CATSDFGLAGTGELFF. In DNA form, the CDR3 reads TGTGCCACCAGTGATTTCGGCCTAGCGGGAACCGGGGAGCTGTTTTTT.

The chain combines TRBV7-3 with TRBJ2-6; perhaps TRBD2 as D (6 bases). Germline V gene sequence: CDR1 SGHTA, CDR2 FQGTGA. V was clipped by 3 bases and J by 0 bases, with 12 bases between them. The CDR3 loop spans 17 amino acids. In DNA, the CDR3 is TGTGCCAGCAGCTTTGGCGGGGAGTCCTCTGGGGCCAACGTCCTGACTTTC. Protein: CASSFGGESSGANVLTF.

This clonotype has more than one count but fewer than ten. This rearrangement joins TRBV7-2 to TRBJ2-3; 11 bases are a match to TRBD2. The germline V gene has CDR1 SGHTA and CDR2 FQGNSA. The CDR3 covers 15 residues. V lost 3 bases, J lost 5 bases, and 4 bases stayed unmatched. The CDR3, as DNA: TGTGCCAGCAGCTTCAGACTAGCGGGAATAGATACGCAGTATTTT. It is translated as CASSFRLAGIDTQYF.

The V gene is TRBV28, the J gene TRBJ2-3, with 12 bases matching TRBD2. The CDR3 consists of 15 residues. V gave up 5 bases and J gave up 2 bases; unmatched junction bases: 2. The germline CDR1 and CDR2 sequences are MDHEN and SYDVKM. The CDR3 nucleotides read TGTGCCAGCAGTCGACTAGCGGGAGACACAGATACGCAGTATTTT. It yields the protein CASSRLAGDTDTQYF.

The rearrangement joins TRBV5-1 to TRBJ2-3; D uncertain. Trimming pared 5 bases from V and 0 bases from J, leaving 13 bases between. CDR1 and CDR2 (germline): SGHRS, YFSETQ. The CDR3 spans 15 residues. In nucleotides, the CDR3 is TGCGCCAGCAGATTTGAAAGCACTAGCACAGATACGCAGTATTTT. Its protein is CASRFESTSTDTQYF.

J is TRBJ1-2 and V is TRBV18, with 11 bases identical to TRBD1. The CDR3 extends over 14 amino acids. The V gene's germline CDR1 is KGHSH and CDR2 LQKENI. Germline trimming cut 2 bases from V and 7 bases from J; bases unmatched to any gene: 3. This CDR3 reads CASSPGTGGFGYTF. The CDR3 DNA reads as TGTGCCAGCTCACCAGGGACAGGGGGATTTGGCTACACCTTC.

This clonotype was found a few times. The chain employs TRBV19 and TRBJ1-1, with a possible D match to TRBD1 (6 bases). Looked up from germline, CDR1 is LNHDA and CDR2 is SQIVND (reference sequence). V was shortened by 7 bases and J by 4 bases, with 22 bases between the two germline ends. The CDR3 totals 16 residues. The CDR3 nucleotides are TGTGCCAGTAAACCCTCTGGGCAGGGGTGGTCCACTGAAGCTTTCTTT. Residues: CASKPSGQGWSTEAFF.

The sample holds a few counts of this clonotype. This sequence joins TRBV20-1 and TRBJ2-7, with 15 bases identical to TRBD2. In germline, CDR1 is DFQATT, CDR2 SNEGSKA (reference sequence). Trimming removed 5 bases from V and 10 bases from J; junction bases left unmatched: 9. The CDR3 length is 14 residues. The CDR3 sequence is CSAPTGTSGRKQYF. CDR3 nucleotides: TGCAGTGCTCCAACCGGGACTAGCGGGAGGAAACAGTACTTC.

The chain carries TRBV15 and TRBJ1-5; D is possibly TRBD1 (5 bases). Germline V gene sequence: CDR1 LNHNV, CDR2 YYDKDF (reference sequence). The CDR3 is made up of 14 amino acids. Trimming pared 0 bases from V and 5 bases from J, leaving 8 bases between. The CDR3 loop is CATSREGRDQPQHF. The DNA for the CDR3 is TGTGCCACCAGCAGAGAGGGCAGGGATCAGCCCCAGCATTTT.

This clonotype was picked up one time. The V and J genes are TRBV11-1 and TRBJ2-5; D assignment may be TRBD1 or TRBD2 (5 bases each). The germline V gene has CDR1 SGHAT and CDR2 FQDESV (reference sequence). CDR3 size: 14 residues. Trimming shortened V by 5 bases and J by 5 bases, and 15 bases separated the two germline ends. The CDR3 loop reads CASSEGVGVETQYF. The CDR3 nucleotides are TGTGCCAGCAGCGAAGGTGTGGGGGTGGAGACCCAGTACTTC.

The chain joins TRBV25-1 to TRBJ1-3; unclear D gene. The germline V gene encodes CDR1 MGHDK and CDR2 SYGVNS. The CDR3 spans 13 residues. V was trimmed by 10 bases and J by 0 bases, leaving 10 bases between them. The CDR3 DNA is TGTGCCACCCGTCAGAGCTCTGGAAACACCATATATTTT. This sequence encodes CATRQSSGNTIYF.

In this sample, this clonotype turned up a few times. The chain couples TRBV20-1 to TRBJ2-1; 12 bases fit TRBD2. The trim removed 5 bases at V and 4 bases at J, leaving 6 bases unmatched. Germline lookup yields CDR1 DFQATT and CDR2 SNEGSKA (reference sequence). CDR3 length: 15 amino acids. The CDR3 nucleotides read TGCAGTGCTGCAACTAGCGGGAGGCAGTACAATGAGCAGTTCTTC. As protein: CSAATSGRQYNEQFF.

The V and J genes are TRBV19 and TRBJ1-6; 7 nucleotides line up with TRBD1. CDR3 length equals 15 residues. Germline loops: CDR1 LNHDA, CDR2 SQIVND (reference sequence). J was trimmed by 3 bases and V by 9 bases; bases with no gene match: 8. DNA for the CDR3: TGTGCCAGCGCGACAGGGATGAGCTATAATTCACCCCTCCACTTT. Translating gives CASATGMSYNSPLHF.

This clonotype has only a few counts. The chain couples TRBV6-1 to TRBJ2-7, with 10 bases identical to TRBD1. Germline CDR1 and CDR2: MNHNS and SASEGT. V lost 5 bases, J lost 7 bases, and 14 bases stayed unmatched. There are 16 residues in the CDR3. CDR3 protein: CASSPRQGAFLGEQYF. The CDR3 nucleotides read TGTGCCAGCAGTCCTCGACAGGGGGCCTTCCTTGGGGAGCAGTACTTC.

The chain uses TRBV6-2 or TRBV6-3 and TRBJ2-7; D is ambiguous. V lost 5 bases to trimming and J lost 7 bases, with 18 bases between them. CDR1 and CDR2 from the germline V gene are MNHEY and SVGEGT. The CDR3 has 14 amino acids. DNA for the CDR3: TGTGCCAGCAGTAACCCAGCAAGTCGTAGGGAGCAGTACTTC. Protein: CASSNPASRREQYF.

The chain carries TRBV3-1 and TRBJ2-5; D is undetermined. Germline CDR1 LGHDT, CDR2 YNNKEL (reference sequence). This CDR3 is 12 amino acids long. V gave up 4 bases and J gave up 5 bases, with 8 bases separating them. The CDR3 protein is CASSPDWETQYF. The CDR3 DNA reads as TGTGCCAGCAGCCCCGACTGGGAGACCCAGTACTTC.

This clonotype was seen a few times. V is TRBV10-3 and J is TRBJ2-6; D is undetermined. Germline CDR1 ENHRY, CDR2 SYGVKD. CDR3 size: 15 residues. Trimming took off 6 bases at V and 0 bases at J, with 9 bases between the two ends. The CDR3 DNA sequence: TGTGCCATCAGCTCCCTCGGCTCTGGGGCCAACGTCCTGACTTTC. Protein: CAISSLGSGANVLTF.

The chain recombines TRBV20-1 with TRBJ1-5; D call uncertain. The V and J ends lost 6 bases and 2 bases respectively, with 11 bases between them. Germline lookup yields CDR1 DFQATT and CDR2 SNEGSKA (reference sequence). This CDR3 is 13 amino acids long. CDR3: CSAPVMGNQPQHF. As DNA, the CDR3 is TGCAGTGCCCCAGTTATGGGCAATCAGCCCCAGCATTTT.

This clonotype is medium-sized in the sample. The V gene is TRBV27, the J gene TRBJ1-1; D is unclear. CDR3 size: 12 residues. Germline values: CDR1 MNHEY, CDR2 SMNVEV (reference sequence). V was pared by 7 bases and J by 1 base, with 7 bases between. CDR3 nucleotides: TGTGCCAGCACAACCACGAACACTGAAGCTTTCTTT. Its translation: CASTTTNTEAFF.

This clonotype was picked up a small number of times. This sequence joins TRBV6-1 and TRBJ1-1; no reliable D call. V lost 6 bases to trimming and J lost 0 bases, with 2 bases between them. CDR3 length equals 11 residues. The germline gives CDR1 MNHNS, CDR2 SASEGT. DNA of the CDR3: TGTGCCAGCAGATTGAACACTGAAGCTTTCTTT. Protein sequence: CASRLNTEAFF.

CDR3 DNA sequence: TGTGCCAGCGCCCCTGGCAGCGGGAGAGCAGATACGCAGTATTTT. Its protein product is CASAPGSGRADTQYF. The gene calls are TRBV7-9 and TRBJ2-3, with 8 positions matching TRBD2. CDR1 and CDR2 from the germline V gene are SEHNR and FQNEAQ (reference sequence). The CDR3 runs to 15 residues. Trimming cost V 8 bases and J 4 bases; bases outside gene matches: 11.

The rearrangement joins TRBV19 to TRBJ2-3; 7 positions match TRBD2. V trimming: 5 bases; J trimming: 8 bases; junction bases outside the gene matches: 10. The CDR3 is 14 amino acids. CDR1 and CDR2 from the germline V gene are LNHDA and SQIVND (reference sequence). As DNA, the CDR3 is TGTGCCAGTAGTGAAACTAGCGAATCCAGTACGCAGTATTTT. Encoded protein: CASSETSESSTQYF.

As regards this clonotype: Compared with germline, one end of the junction differs, possibly owing to a read error. V usage is TRBV12-3 or TRBV12-4 and J usage is TRBJ1-1, with D unresolved. This CDR3 is 13 amino acids long. In nucleotides, the CDR3 is TGTGCTAGCAGTTATGTGCGACACACTGAAGCTTTCTTT. This sequence encodes CASSYVRHTEAFF.

The CDR3 loop is CAISDAGSYEQFF. The CDR3 region has the DNA TGTGCCATCAGTGATGCGGGTAGCTATGAGCAGTTCTTC. The rearrangement uses TRBV10-3 and TRBJ2-1; tentative D call: TRBD2 (5 bases). Trimming left V 3 bases short and J 8 bases short, with 11 bases between. The CDR3 runs to 13 residues. Germline V gives CDR1 ENHRY, CDR2 SYGVKD.

The chain recombines TRBV19 with TRBJ2-7; the D gene is possibly TRBD2 (6 bases). Germline V gene data show CDR1 as LNHDA and CDR2 as SQIVND (reference sequence). The V end lost 8 bases, the J end lost 1 base, and 18 bases lay between the germline ends. The CDR3 extends over 15 amino acids. CDR3 residues: CASDPGQGLSYEQYF. The CDR3 DNA follows: TGTGCCAGTGATCCCGGTCAGGGACTTTCCTACGAGCAGTACTTC.

This CDR3 reads CASSQELRTGELFF. Written as DNA, the CDR3 is TGTGCCAGCAGCCAAGAATTACGCACCGGGGAGCTGTTTTTT. This chain links TRBV3-1 with TRBJ2-2; no reliable D call. In germline, CDR1 is LGHDT, CDR2 YNNKEL (reference sequence). The CDR3 has 14 amino acids. V lost 0 bases and J lost 4, with 6 bases in between.

This clonotype was seen more than once but under ten times. The CDR3 region is CATSEDSTGELFF. CDR3 sequence (DNA): TGTGCCACCAGTGAGGACAGCACCGGGGAGCTGTTTTTT. The chain joins TRBV24-1 to TRBJ2-2; the D gene is possibly TRBD1 (6 bases). Germline V lookup: CDR1 KGHDR, CDR2 SFDVKD. The CDR3 has 13 residues. The V end was cut by 4 bases, the J end by 4 bases, with 6 bases between.

The chain recombines TRBV2 with TRBJ2-3, with D unresolved. CDR1 and CDR2 from the germline V gene are SNHLY and FYNNEI. Deletions cut 6 bases from V and 6 bases from J, with 19 bases between. The CDR3 covers 15 residues. The CDR3 nucleotides read TGTGCCAGCAGCCCGCGGTTAAGGTCGCCGGATACGCAGTATTTT. Translation gives CASSPRLRSPDTQYF.